This passage covers 28 T cell receptor beta chains from one sample sequenced in a study of graft-versus-host responses after intestinal transplantation. Measured with immunoSEQ multiplex PCR; TCRdb has only the in-frame clones, and not every one. The sample includes over 40,000 clones, less than 85% of them seen just once. Their cognate antigens are unknown. The sequenced sample was unstimulated CD4+ T cells sorted from spleen or lymph node cells, obtained before transplant. The receptors derive from a human donor who was the organ donor for an intestinal transplant.

The V call is TRBV7-5, the J call TRBJ2-5; the table names TRBD2, a call not compared with the DNA. TRBV7-5 is classified as a pseudogene. The CDR3 sequence is 18 residues long. Written as DNA, the CDR3 is TGTGTCAGAAGCCTCCCTCGGTGTGGCGGGAGAGTACAAGAGACCCAGTACTTC. Amino acid sequence: CVRSLPRCGGRVQETQYF.

The genes are TRBV6-5 and TRBJ1-4; no reliable D call. The CDR3 is 13 residues long. Germline V gives CDR1 MNHEY, CDR2 SVGAGI. The ends were cut back, 6 bases at V and 0 bases at J, with 5 bases in the middle. The CDR3 loop is CASRGATNEKLFF. As DNA, the CDR3 is TGTGCCAGCAGAGGTGCAACTAATGAAAAACTGTTTTTT.

This clone came up once. CDR3 amino acids: CASSLGQPSYEQYF. The CDR3 DNA is TGTGCCAGCAGCTTAGGGCAGCCCTCCTACGAGCAGTACTTC. V gene TRBV7-2 combines with J gene TRBJ2-7; the D is unclear. The germline V gene encodes CDR1 SGHTA and CDR2 FQGNSA. CDR3 length: 14 residues. Trimming pared 1 base from V and 0 bases from J, leaving 7 bases between.

CDR3 coding DNA: TGTGCCAGCAGTTCTGGGGCCAACGTCCTGACTTTC. Translated, it gives CASSSGANVLTF. The rearrangement joins TRBV6-6 to TRBJ2-6; D not certain. The CDR3 extends over 12 amino acids. CDR1 MNHNY and CDR2 SVGAGI come from the germline V gene (reference sequence). V lost 4 bases and J lost 2, with 0 bases in between.

The rearrangement links TRBV11-2 to TRBJ1-1; D uncertain. Germline assignment: CDR1 SGHAT and CDR2 FQNNGV. V was clipped by 3 bases and J by 0 bases, with 2 bases between them. This CDR3 is built from 12 residues. The CDR3 DNA reads as TGTGCCAGCAGCTTCATGAACACTGAAGCTTTCTTT. This gives the protein CASSFMNTEAFF.

The chain uses TRBV5-1 and TRBJ2-7; 13 bases fit TRBD2. This CDR3 comprises 15 residues. CDR1 and CDR2 from the germline V gene are SGHRS and YFSETQ. The V segment lost 4 bases and the J segment 6 bases; nucleotides outside the gene matches: 7. The CDR3 coding sequence is TGCGCCAGCAGCACCCGACTAGCGGGAGGCGGCGAGCAGTACTTC. This translates into CASSTRLAGGGEQYF.

The V call is TRBV2, the J call TRBJ2-4; unclear D gene. V was trimmed by 6 bases and J by 1 base, leaving 10 bases between them. The CDR3 spans 14 residues. Germline V gives CDR1 SNHLY, CDR2 FYNNEI. This chain's CDR3 is CASRVNSAKNIQYF. The CDR3 region has the DNA TGTGCCAGCAGGGTCAATTCCGCCAAAAACATTCAGTACTTC. Using reference TRBV2 and TRBJ2-4 for the parts outside the CDR3, the full variable domain is EPEVTQTPSHQVTQMGQEVILRCVPISNHLYFYWYRQILGQKVEFLVSFYNNEISEKSEIFDDQFSVERPDGSNFTLKIRSTKLEDSAMYFCASRVNSAKNIQYFGAGTRLSVL.

J is TRBJ2-3 and V is TRBV7-9, with D unclear. The V gene's germline CDR1 is SEHNR and CDR2 FQNEAQ (reference sequence). Trimming cost V 0 bases and J 4 bases, with 5 bases left between them. CDR3 length: 13 residues. DNA of the CDR3: TGTGCCAGCAGCTTAGCCGGTGCAGATACGCAGTATTTT. Encoded protein: CASSLAGADTQYF.

This chain joins TRBV6-4 and TRBJ1-2; 10 nucleotides line up with TRBD1. V shed 2 bases and J 7 bases; nucleotides not matched to a gene: 4. The CDR3 totals 14 residues. Germline V gives CDR1 MRHNA, CDR2 SNTAGT. The CDR3 nucleotides are TGTGCCAGCAGTGACAGTTGGGACAGGGGTGGCTACACCTTC. Translating it yields CASSDSWDRGGYTF.

A few counts support this clone. This chain joins TRBV19 and TRBJ2-3, with D possibly being TRBD1 or TRBD2 (5 bases each). The germline V and J ends were trimmed by 4 bases and 2 bases, with 16 bases remaining between them. Germline-derived CDR1 and CDR2 are LNHDA and SQIVND (reference sequence). The CDR3 sequence is 16 residues long. The CDR3 DNA reads as TGTGCCAGTAGTACAGGGCGGAAGCGGATCACAGATACGCAGTATTTT. Its protein is CASSTGRKRITDTQYF.

The chain recombines TRBV19 with TRBJ1-2; D call uncertain. This CDR3 is 14 amino acids long. The germline V and J ends were trimmed by 6 bases and 0 bases, with 11 bases remaining between them. Per the germline V gene, CDR1 is LNHDA and CDR2 is SQIVND (reference sequence). The CDR3 is CASRREVPNYGYTF. The CDR3 DNA sequence: TGTGCCAGTAGAAGGGAGGTCCCTAACTATGGCTACACCTTC. Full variable domain (rest looked up from reference TRBV19 and TRBJ1-2): DGGITQSPKYLFRKEGQNVTLSCEQNLNHDAMYWYRQDPGQGLRLIYYSQIVNDFQKGDIAEGYSVSREKKESFPLTVTSAQKNPTAFYLCASRREVPNYGYTFGSGTRLTVV.

In regard to this clone: The CDR3 end shows no conserved phenylalanine or tryptophan, and so a read error is likely. Other DNA sequences in this sample translate to the same CDR3. The chain recombines TRBV19 with TRBJ1-2; the D is unclear. V shed 5 bases and J shed 0 bases, with 13 bases lying between them. This CDR3 spans 15 amino acids. Germline values: CDR1 LNHDA, CDR2 SQIVND (reference sequence). DNA of the CDR3: TGTGCCAGTAGTTCACGCGGTCGGGCTAACTATGGCTACACCCTC. Its translation: CASSSRGRANYGYTL.

The rearrangement uses TRBV5-6 and TRBJ1-1, with 7 bases aligning to TRBD1. Trimming removed 4 bases from V and 0 bases from J; junction bases left unmatched: 6. The germline gives CDR1 SGHDT, CDR2 YYEEEE. CDR3 length equals 15 residues. The CDR3 sequence is CASSTQGIMNTEAFF. The CDR3 DNA follows: TGTGCCAGCAGCACACAGGGGATCATGAACACTGAAGCTTTCTTT.

The chain is built from TRBV6-4 and TRBJ2-1, with TRBD2 matching over 8 bases. In germline, CDR1 is MRHNA, CDR2 SNTAGT. The V gene end was trimmed by 0 bases and the J gene end by 6 bases; junction bases not matched to a gene: 4. The CDR3 runs to 15 residues. CDR3 DNA sequence: TGTGCCAGCAGTGACTCGGGACTAGGGCGCAATGAGCAGTTCTTC. Its translation is CASSDSGLGRNEQFF.

The chain couples TRBV5-1 to TRBJ1-1; D perhaps matches TRBD1 (6 bases). CDR1 is SGHRS, CDR2 YFSETQ, per germline. The ends were cut back, 5 bases at V and 1 base at J, with 15 bases in the middle. CDR3 size: 15 residues. This chain's CDR3 is CASRHQGQRNTEAFF. The CDR3 nucleotides read TGCGCCAGCAGACACCAGGGACAAAGGAACACTGAAGCTTTCTTT. The whole variable domain, remainder taken from reference TRBV5-1 and TRBJ1-1, is KAGVTQTPRYLIKTRGQQVTLSCSPISGHRSVSWYQQTPGQGLQFLFEYFSETQRNKGNFPGRFSGRQFSNSRSEMNVSTLELGDSALYLCASRHQGQRNTEAFFGQGTRLTVV.

This rearrangement joins TRBV25-1 to TRBJ2-5; no definite D call. The germline V gene encodes CDR1 MGHDK and CDR2 SYGVNS. V lost 0 bases to trimming and J lost 5 bases, with 13 bases between them. This CDR3 spans 15 amino acids. CDR3 protein: CASSEYSMVGETQYF. CDR3 coding DNA: TGTGCCAGCAGTGAATATTCGATGGTTGGGGAGACCCAGTACTTC. The full variable domain, its missing parts supplied by reference TRBV25-1 and TRBJ2-5, is EADIYQTPRYLVIGTGKKITLECSQTMGHDKMYWYQQDPGMELHLIHYSYGVNSTEKGDLSSESTVSRIRTEHFPLTLESARPSHTSQYLCASSEYSMVGETQYFGPGTRLLVL.

To note about this clone: Likely a read error: the CDR3 ends without its conserved phenylalanine or tryptophan. No DNA is shown, since the ends of the CDR3 on it are uncertain; the CDR3 is the one TCRdb lists. The CDR3 sequence: CASSKARVCAYEQYL. The rearrangement uses TRBV21-1 and TRBJ2-7. TRBV21-1 has pseudogene status. The CDR3 is 15 residues long, counting both termini.

This chain joins TRBV7-6 and TRBJ2-3, with TRBD2 identical over 10 bases. Trimming at V came to 1 base and at J to 3 bases, leaving 4 bases not matched to a gene. From germline, CDR1 is SGHVS and CDR2 FNYEAQ. The CDR3 consists of 16 residues. The CDR3 coding sequence is TGTGCCAGCAGCTTAGGGAGCGGGGGGGGTACAGATACGCAGTATTTT. Translating gives CASSLGSGGGTDTQYF.

The CDR3, as DNA: TGTGCCAGCAGCTTAGGCCAGGGAGGCTACACCTTC. The encoded protein is CASSLGQGGYTF. The V gene is TRBV11-3, the J gene TRBJ1-2; D may be TRBD1 (5 bases). The germline CDR1 and CDR2 sequences are SGHNT and YENEEA. The V gene lost 1 base and the J gene lost 8 bases, with 8 bases spanning the gap. This CDR3 region has 12 residues.

The gene calls are TRBV14 and TRBJ2-3; D unresolved. Per the germline V gene, CDR1 is SGHDN and CDR2 is FVKESK. The CDR3 is 14 amino acids. V lost 4 bases to trimming and J lost 6 bases, with 14 bases between them. In DNA form, the CDR3 reads TGTGCCAGCAGCCGGCCGGTCAGCGCGGATACGCAGTATTTT. Protein sequence: CASSRPVSADTQYF.

This sequence joins TRBV6-5 and TRBJ1-1; D not resolved. The CDR3 spans 13 residues. Looked up from germline, CDR1 is MNHEY and CDR2 is SVGAGI. With 2 bases removed from V and 5 bases from J, the gap between germline ends came to 9 bases. The CDR3 here is CASSYEGITEAFF. CDR3 sequence (DNA): TGTGCCAGCAGTTACGAGGGAATAACTGAAGCTTTCTTT.

This chain uses TRBV29-1 with TRBJ2-1, with 8 bases fitting TRBD2. This CDR3 contains 14 residues. Germline CDR1 reads SQVTM; CDR2 reads ANQGSEA. Trimming cost V 7 bases and J 3 bases; bases outside gene matches: 8. The CDR3 spells CSARGGSGYNEQFF. The CDR3, as DNA: TGCAGCGCCCGGGGGGGCTCGGGCTACAATGAGCAGTTCTTC.

The chain recombines TRBV5-8 with TRBJ2-7; TRBD1 agrees at 10 bases. The CDR3 has 15 residues. The J segment lost 5 bases and the V segment lost 4 bases, leaving 9 bases of the junction unmatched. Germline V gene sequence: CDR1 SGHTS, CDR2 YDEGEE. Here the CDR3 reads CASSGGQGRGDEQYF. The CDR3 nucleotides read TGTGCCAGCAGCGGGGGACAGGGGCGCGGGGACGAGCAGTACTTC.

This chain joins TRBV6-1 and TRBJ2-3; D is uncertain. With 8 bases removed from V and 2 bases from J, the gap between germline ends came to 11 bases. This CDR3 comprises 13 residues. Germline CDR1 reads MNHNS; CDR2 reads SASEGT. The CDR3 nucleotides read TGTGCCAGCTTATTTGACCCCACAGATACGCAGTATTTT. Amino acids: CASLFDPTDTQYF.

The rearrangement links TRBV4-1 to TRBJ1-2; the match to TRBD1 covers 9 bases. V lost 0 bases, J lost 2 bases, and 7 bases stayed unmatched. Germline-derived CDR1 and CDR2 are MGHRA and YSYEKL. The CDR3 contains 17 residues. The CDR3 sequence is CASSQEAPGQGNYGYTF. The CDR3 region has the DNA TGCGCCAGCAGCCAAGAAGCCCCGGGACAGGGCAACTATGGCTACACCTTC.

V usage is TRBV7-2 and J usage is TRBJ2-1, with a weak D call TRBD1 (6 bases). Germline V gene data show CDR1 as SGHTA and CDR2 as FQGNSA. Trimming stripped 4 bases from V and 3 bases from J, with 19 bases between. The CDR3 totals 17 residues. The CDR3 sequence is CASSSYFPTGLYNEQFF. CDR3 DNA: TGTGCCAGCAGCTCATACTTTCCGACAGGTCTCTACAATGAGCAGTTCTTC.

This sequence joins TRBV18 and TRBJ2-6; D remains unclear. Looked up from germline, CDR1 is KGHSH and CDR2 is LQKENI. CDR3 size: 17 residues. The V and J ends lost 3 bases and 0 bases respectively, with 12 bases between them. The CDR3 here is CASSPTGLPSGANVLTF. CDR3 DNA: TGTGCCAGCTCACCTACGGGCCTTCCCTCTGGGGCCAACGTCCTGACTTTC.

The rearrangement uses TRBV6-5 and TRBJ1-1; no clear D gene. Germline assignment: CDR1 MNHEY and CDR2 SVGAGI. The CDR3 has 15 amino acids. V was shortened by 2 bases and J by 0 bases, with 10 bases between the two germline ends. As DNA, the CDR3 is TGTGCCAGCAGTTACCGTAGTACGATGAACACTGAAGCTTTCTTT. It yields the protein CASSYRSTMNTEAFF.